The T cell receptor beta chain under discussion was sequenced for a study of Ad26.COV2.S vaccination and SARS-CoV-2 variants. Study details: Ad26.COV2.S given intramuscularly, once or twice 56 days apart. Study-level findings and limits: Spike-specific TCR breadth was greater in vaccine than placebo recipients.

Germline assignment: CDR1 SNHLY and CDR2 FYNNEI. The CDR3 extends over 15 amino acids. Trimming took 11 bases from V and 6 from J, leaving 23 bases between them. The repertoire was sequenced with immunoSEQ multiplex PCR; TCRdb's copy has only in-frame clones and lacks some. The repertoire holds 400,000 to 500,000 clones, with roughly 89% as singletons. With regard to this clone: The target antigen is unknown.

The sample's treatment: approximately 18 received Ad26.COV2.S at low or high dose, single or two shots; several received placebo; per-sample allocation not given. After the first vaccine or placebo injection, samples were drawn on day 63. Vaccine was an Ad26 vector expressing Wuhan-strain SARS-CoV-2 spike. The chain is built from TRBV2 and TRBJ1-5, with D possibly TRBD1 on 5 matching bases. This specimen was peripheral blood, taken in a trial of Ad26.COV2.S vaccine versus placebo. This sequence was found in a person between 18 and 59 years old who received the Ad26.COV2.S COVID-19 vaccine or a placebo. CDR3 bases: TGTGCCCCCCCGGGGGGGGATCACGAACCTCAGCCCCAGCATTTT. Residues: CAPPGGDHEPQPQHF.